This T cell receptor (beta chain) was sequenced in a study of PD-1 blockade in classical Hodgkin lymphoma. Study-level findings and limits: In newly diagnosed patients, baseline TCR diversity was reportedly below that of healthy donors. Similar baseline diversity was found in complete responders and newly diagnosed patients.

Documented time point: cycle 4 day 1 (C4D1), after five to seven weeks of nivolumab. Exposure to brentuximab vedotin varied, and each patient had relapsed following autologous stem cell transplantation. Germline V gene sequence: CDR1 PRHDT, CDR2 FYEKMQ (reference sequence). The CDR3 covers 13 residues. The V gene lost 6 bases and the J gene lost 2 bases, with 9 bases spanning the gap. To note about this clone: The antigen remains unidentified.

Profiling relied on immunoSEQ multiplex PCR, and the TCRdb table lists in-frame clones only, not all of them. The top ten hold approximately 17% of the sample, which has roughly 28,000 clones, 82% seen once. This rearrangement joins TRBV13 to TRBJ2-3; no firm D call. The receptor was isolated from a human donor with classical Hodgkin lymphoma. Material: peripheral blood mononuclear cells (PBMCs), obtained before the fourth cycle of nivolumab. The CDR3 bases are TGTGCCAGCAGGTGGTCTAACACAGATACGCAGTATTTT. It encodes CASRWSNTDTQYF.